This entry describes one T cell receptor beta chain. Antigen unknown. These data belong to a study of T-cell memory formation after mild COVID-19. Constant-segment primers served in 5'RACE that generated TCR alpha and TCR beta cDNA libraries bearing sample barcodes and UMIs. MiXCR was run by TCRdb on the 5' RACE reads, yielding one entry per CDR3 protein. The sample records around 410,000 distinct CDR3 sequences, 20% to 25% being singletons. The CDR3 length is 15 residues. V was clipped by 5 bases and J by 5 bases; unmatched bases: 4. CDR1 is MNHEY and CDR2 is SVGEGT in the germline V gene. The study, taken as a whole, reports: The study found balanced CD4/CD8 in clones contracting day 15 to 85 and a CD4+ lean in later expanders. Cross-reactive memory apparently joined, as some responding clones appeared in pre-infection memory. What remained unconfirmed was the SARS-CoV-2 specificity of second-wave clones peaking on day 37.

The TCR originated in an adult woman who had mild COVID-19 (a few samples of this study predate the infection). Cell type and time point are not known. This chain joins TRBV6-2 or TRBV6-3 and TRBJ2-7; 15 positions match TRBD2. Sequencing used PBMCs or a T cell subset sorted from them (not recorded which). The CDR3 spells CASSPWTSGRDEQYF. The CDR3 DNA is TGTGCCAGCAGTCCTTGGACTAGCGGGAGGGACGAGCAGTACTTC.